The 29 T cell receptor beta chains below all came from one sample that was sequenced in a study of STAT5B mutations in CD4+ large granular lymphocyte leukemia. Data came from immunoSEQ multiplex PCR; TCRdb stores just in-frame clones and leaves some out. The sample yields some 8,800 clones, roughly 80% seen once. Material for sequencing was PBMCs. The receptors were sampled from a man aged 55 to 70 with CD4+ T-cell large granular lymphocyte leukemia.

This chain links TRBV28 with TRBJ1-2; possible D gene TRBD1, 5 bases. Germline CDR1 MDHEN, CDR2 SYDVKM. V was clipped by 4 bases and J by 2 bases, with 20 bases between them. CDR3 length: 17 amino acids. The CDR3 sequence is CASSSDTSLSGNYGYTF. The CDR3 DNA reads as TGTGCCAGCAGTTCGGACACTTCCCTATCCGGGAACTATGGCTACACCTTC.

The chain combines TRBV11-3 with TRBJ2-2; D unresolved. V gave up 0 bases and J gave up 4 bases, with 9 bases separating them. Germline V gene sequence: CDR1 SGHNT, CDR2 YENEEA. The CDR3 runs to 15 residues. The CDR3 DNA reads TGTGCCAGCAGCTTAGAGGGCCATCCCACCGGGGAGCTGTTTTTT. It yields the protein CASSLEGHPTGELFF.

The chain carries TRBV28 and TRBJ1-2; D not resolved. The germline CDR1 and CDR2 sequences are MDHEN and SYDVKM. The CDR3 covers 18 residues. With 3 bases removed from V and 8 bases from J, the gap between germline ends came to 28 bases. The CDR3 DNA is TGTGCCAGCAGTTTTTTTCTACCGCTTAATCCAATAGTTTTAGGCTACACCTTC. Its protein product is CASSFFLPLNPIVLGYTF.

This chain connects TRBV19 to TRBJ1-1; the D gene is possibly TRBD1 (5 bases). Germline-derived CDR1 and CDR2 are LNHDA and SQIVND (reference sequence). V was pared by 3 bases and J by 1 base, with 12 bases between. The length of the CDR3 is 15 residues. The CDR3 DNA reads as TGTGCCAGTAGTATGGGCCTGGGGGGGAACACTGAAGCTTTCTTT. It specifies CASSMGLGGNTEAFF. Combining the CDR3 with reference TRBV19 and TRBJ1-1 gives the whole variable domain DGGITQSPKYLFRKEGQNVTLSCEQNLNHDAMYWYRQDPGQGLRLIYYSQIVNDFQKGDIAEGYSVSREKKESFPLTVTSAQKNPTAFYLCASSMGLGGNTEAFFGQGTRLTVV.

The V and J genes are TRBV7-2 and TRBJ2-7, with 8 positions matching TRBD2. J was trimmed by 6 bases and V by 7 bases; bases with no gene match: 11. The length of the CDR3 is 14 residues. Germline CDR1 and CDR2: SGHTA and FQGNSA. The CDR3 loop is CASTISTGGAEQYF. The CDR3 DNA follows: TGTGCCAGCACCATCTCCACGGGGGGGGCCGAGCAGTACTTC. Combining the CDR3 with reference TRBV7-2 and TRBJ2-7 gives the whole variable domain GAGVSQSPSNKVTEKGKDVELRCDPISGHTALYWYRQSLGQGLEFLIYFQGNSAPDKSGLPSDRFSAERTGGSVSTLTIQRTQQEDSAVYLCASTISTGGAEQYFGPGTRLTVT.

This clone was seen just once. This chain uses TRBV11-3 with TRBJ1-2; 8 bases align to TRBD1. J was trimmed by 7 bases and V by 6 bases; bases with no gene match: 7. Germline-derived CDR1 and CDR2 are SGHNT and YENEEA. The CDR3 extends over 13 amino acids. Here the CDR3 DNA reads TGTGCCAGCAGTTTCCAGGGGGCGCTTGGCTACACCTTC. This codes for CASSFQGALGYTF.

This clone was recorded a few times. CDR3 residues: CASSQSGITYNEQFF. In nucleotides, the CDR3 is TGCGCCAGCAGCCAAAGCGGGATCACCTACAATGAGCAGTTCTTC. V is TRBV5-1 and J is TRBJ2-1; 7 bases are shared with TRBD2. The CDR3 consists of 15 residues. Germline values: CDR1 SGHRS, CDR2 YFSETQ. The J segment lost 2 bases and the V segment lost 4 bases, leaving 6 bases of the junction unmatched.

The rearrangement links TRBV7-8 to TRBJ2-3; 10 positions agree with TRBD1. The CDR3 extends over 15 amino acids. Germline V gives CDR1 SGHVS, CDR2 FQNEAQ. V shed 8 bases, J shed 2 bases, and the junction held 7 bases outside the gene matches. CDR3 nucleotide sequence: TGTGCCAGCGGCGCCGGGACAGGGGACACAGATACGCAGTATTTT. It specifies CASGAGTGDTDTQYF. The complete variable domain, with remaining parts taken from reference TRBV7-8 and TRBJ2-3, reads GAGVSQSPRYKVAKRGQDVALRCDPISGHVSLFWYQQALGQGPEFLTYFQNEAQLDKSGLPSDRFFAERPEGSVSTLKIQRTQQEDSAVYLCASGAGTGDTDTQYFGPGTRLTVL.

The V and J genes are TRBV29-1 and TRBJ2-7, with 11 bases that match TRBD2. The CDR3 has 14 amino acids. Trimming cost V 0 bases and J 6 bases; bases outside gene matches: 4. From germline, CDR1 is SQVTM and CDR2 ANQGSEA. The CDR3 DNA reads as TGCAGCGTTGAAGATCCTAGCGGGAGGACCGAGCAGTACTTC. As protein: CSVEDPSGRTEQYF.

This chain joins TRBV27 and TRBJ2-7, with D perhaps TRBD1 (5 bases). The CDR3 sequence is 15 residues long. V gave up 7 bases and J gave up 4 bases, with 20 bases separating them. Germline V CDR1 and CDR2: MNHEY, SMNVEV (reference sequence). The CDR3, as DNA: TGTGCCAGCACGCCCCTCGGGCAGGGTCAATACGAGCAGTACTTC. Translated, it gives CASTPLGQGQYEQYF.

V is TRBV5-4 and J is TRBJ2-7, with D hard to call. Germline V gives CDR1 SGHNT, CDR2 YYREEE (reference sequence). V was shortened by 4 bases and J by 4 bases, with 9 bases between the two germline ends. This CDR3 comprises 12 residues. The CDR3 region is CASSPLPYEQYF. Here the CDR3 DNA reads TGTGCCAGCAGCCCACTACCTTACGAGCAGTACTTC. Combining the CDR3 with reference TRBV5-4 and TRBJ2-7 gives the whole variable domain ETGVTQSPTHLIKTRGQQVTLRCSSQSGHNTVSWYQQALGQGPQFIFQYYREEENGRGNFPPRFSGLQFPNYSSELNVNALELDDSALYLCASSPLPYEQYFGPGTRLTVT.

The rearrangement links TRBV27 to TRBJ1-2; no reliable D call. This CDR3 has 15 amino acids. Between the trimmed V and J ends, which lost 3 bases and 2 bases, there was a span of 13 bases. From germline, CDR1 is MNHEY and CDR2 SMNVEV (reference sequence). This CDR3 reads CASSFLGDPNYGYTF. CDR3 bases: TGTGCCAGCAGTTTCCTAGGCGACCCAAACTATGGCTACACCTTC.

About this clone itself: Other DNA sequences from this sample encode an identical CDR3 as well. V is TRBV18 and J is TRBJ2-3; D gene unclear. Trimming removed 2 bases from V and 1 base from J, with 1 base in between. The CDR3 length is 12 residues. Germline loops: CDR1 KGHSH, CDR2 LQKENI. The CDR3 coding sequence is TGTGCCAGCTCACCAGGCACAGATACGCAGTATTTT. It codes for CASSPGTDTQYF.

The rearrangement links TRBV11-2 to TRBJ2-7, with D possibly matching TRBD2 (6 bases). Germline assignment: CDR1 SGHAT and CDR2 FQNNGV. This CDR3 is 13 amino acids long. The V and J ends lost 4 bases and 4 bases respectively, with 11 bases between them. The CDR3 here is CASSSSAGYEQYF. The DNA for the CDR3 is TGTGCCAGCAGCTCCTCGGCGGGGTACGAGCAGTACTTC.

J is TRBJ2-7 and V is TRBV10-2; D is unclear. Germline V gives CDR1 WSHSY, CDR2 SAAADI. Trimming shortened V by 1 base and J by 2 bases, and 6 bases separated the two germline ends. CDR3 length equals 13 residues. CDR3 in amino acids: CASSELGPYEQYF. DNA of the CDR3: TGCGCCAGCAGTGAGTTGGGTCCCTACGAGCAGTACTTC.

The genes are TRBV18 and TRBJ1-1; the match to TRBD1 covers 8 bases. The CDR3 is 14 residues long. Trimming cost V 3 bases and J 5 bases; bases outside gene matches: 5. The germline V gene encodes CDR1 KGHSH and CDR2 LQKENI. DNA for the CDR3: TGTGCCAGCTCACCCCAGGGGGCGCGGACTGAAGCTTTCTTT. Protein sequence: CASSPQGARTEAFF.

In this sample, this clone turned up a few times. V and J are TRBV28 and TRBJ2-3, with 7 bases matching TRBD2. Germline V CDR1 and CDR2: MDHEN, SYDVKM. The V gene end was trimmed by 10 bases and the J gene end by 6 bases; junction bases not matched to a gene: 19. The CDR3 consists of 16 residues. Here the CDR3 DNA reads TGTGCCACCCAAAAGGGCGGGGCGGGAGCTCTGGATACGCAGTATTTT. This gives the protein CATQKGGAGALDTQYF.

This sequence joins TRBV7-3 and TRBJ2-2, with D unclear. V lost 0 bases to trimming and J lost 8 bases, with 7 bases between them. Germline assignment: CDR1 SGHTA and CDR2 FQGTGA. This CDR3 spans 13 amino acids. The CDR3 reads CASSLTGPGELFF. Written as DNA, the CDR3 is TGTGCCAGCAGCTTAACGGGTCCTGGGGAGCTGTTTTTT.

The chain employs TRBV10-1 and TRBJ2-3; D gene unclear. The V end lost 10 bases, the J end lost 3 bases, and 29 bases lay between the germline ends. CDR3 size: 18 residues. Germline CDR1 is WNHNN and CDR2 is SYGVQD (reference sequence). CDR3: CATPQIGEGQKITDTQYF. For the CDR3, the DNA is TGCGCCACCCCACAGATAGGAGAAGGGCAAAAAATAACAGATACGCAGTATTTT.

The CDR3 DNA reads as TGCGCCAGCAGCTACAACTCGGGACAGGTGGTACTGGAGCAGTACTTC. It translates to CASSYNSGQVVLEQYF. The chain has TRBV4-3 and TRBJ2-7; TRBD1 matches at 8 bases. This CDR3 has 16 residues. The junction had 16 bases not matched to a gene; V was cut back by 5 bases and J by 7 bases. The germline CDR1 and CDR2 sequences are LGHNA and YSLEER.

This chain joins TRBV2 and TRBJ2-7, with unresolved D. This CDR3 spans 13 amino acids. Trimming took off 8 bases at V and 3 bases at J, with 14 bases between the two ends. The germline V gene has CDR1 SNHLY and CDR2 FYNNEI. The CDR3 sequence: CASCPETSYEQYF. The DNA of the CDR3 is TGTGCCAGCTGCCCGGAGACGAGCTACGAGCAGTACTTC.

This clone appeared once. The chain joins TRBV7-3 to TRBJ1-2, with 7 bases matching TRBD1. Germline V gives CDR1 SGHTA, CDR2 FQGTGA. The CDR3 covers 13 residues. Trimming removed 5 bases from V and 8 bases from J; junction bases left unmatched: 8. DNA for the CDR3: TGTGCCAGCAGCCGCAAGGGGGCGGGAGGCTACACCTTC. Residues: CASSRKGAGGYTF.

V and J are TRBV28 and TRBJ1-1, with TRBD1 matching 11 bases. The CDR3 loop spans 17 amino acids. J was trimmed by 1 base and V by 5 bases; bases with no gene match: 9. The germline gives CDR1 MDHEN, CDR2 SYDVKM. Here the CDR3 reads CASSPGTGGKGNTEAFF. DNA for the CDR3: TGTGCCAGCAGTCCCGGGACAGGGGGTAAGGGGAACACTGAAGCTTTCTTT.

The rearrangement links TRBV11-2 to TRBJ2-5; TRBD2 aligns across 8 bases. CDR3 length equals 18 residues. V lost 1 base and J lost 1; bases outside the gene matches: 11. Germline V gives CDR1 SGHAT, CDR2 FQNNGV. The CDR3, as DNA: TGTGCCAGCAGCTTAGGGCGCCTAGCGGGCCCCTCCCAAGAGACCCAGTACTTC. Protein sequence: CASSLGRLAGPSQETQYF.

This clone was seen more than once but under ten times. The rearrangement links TRBV7-9 to TRBJ1-5; the D is unclear. V lost 3 bases and J 0 bases, leaving 12 bases between the germline ends. This CDR3 has 16 amino acids. Germline V gene sequence: CDR1 SEHNR, CDR2 FQNEAQ (reference sequence). This chain's CDR3 is CASSLVSGYSNQPQHF. In DNA, the CDR3 is TGTGCCAGCAGCTTGGTATCGGGTTATAGCAATCAGCCCCAGCATTTT.

V usage is TRBV7-8 and J usage is TRBJ2-2; a weak D match, TRBD2 (6 bases). This CDR3 is built from 12 residues. Germline V gene sequence: CDR1 SGHVS, CDR2 FQNEAQ. V was shortened by 10 bases and J by 6 bases, with 12 bases between the two germline ends. In DNA form, the CDR3 reads TGTGCCACCAGACAGCGGGCCGGGGAGCTGTTTTTT. Protein: CATRQRAGELFF.

This clone has only a few counts. The rearrangement joins TRBV7-3 to TRBJ1-5; D is uncertain. The CDR3 length is 12 residues. CDR1 and CDR2 from the germline V gene are SGHTA and FQGTGA. V was pared by 3 bases and J by 6 bases, with 6 bases between. DNA for the CDR3: TGTGCCAGCAGCTTCCCCGGTCAGCCCCAGCATTTT. It yields the protein CASSFPGQPQHF.

CDR3 loop: CASTGNYEQYF. In DNA, the CDR3 is TGTGCCAGTACGGGCAATTACGAGCAGTACTTC. The chain employs TRBV19 and TRBJ2-7; D is ambiguous. Trimming removed 7 bases from V and 4 bases from J, with 8 bases in between. The germline V gene has CDR1 LNHDA and CDR2 SQIVND (reference sequence). The CDR3 is 11 residues long.

The chain couples TRBV28 to TRBJ1-5; D unresolved. CDR1 and CDR2 from the germline V gene are MDHEN and SYDVKM. The CDR3 runs 14 residues. The ends were cut back, 5 bases at V and 4 bases at J, with 12 bases in the middle. The CDR3 loop reads CASSQSHGNQPQHF. The CDR3 bases are TGTGCCAGCAGTCAAAGCCACGGGAATCAGCCCCAGCATTTT.